The entry that follows covers one T cell receptor beta chain sequence. Its antigen is not yet known. Base qualities are not recorded, but no much larger clone differs from it by a single base. Cut back by 4 bases and 4 bases, the V and J ends lie 17 bases apart. CDR1 SEHNR and CDR2 FQNEAQ are derived from the germline V gene (reference sequence). The cysteine opens and the phenylalanine closes a CDR3 of 16 amino acids. The retained sequence is limited to the CDR3, 48 bases, with the frame set at the first base. The sample originates from a study of blood T cell repertoires in COVID-19 (TCRdb year 2020). Context from the whole study: Collaborator samples came from the United States, Italy and Spain and covered acute and convalescent phases of COVID-19. Nearly every sample came with metadata listing a de-identified subject ID, COVID-19 status, age in years and sex. The samples were drawn from the first 160 participants of the ongoing ImmuneRACE study and from 1,254 subjects provided by 6 global collaborators. The repertoires were made available in a free public database intended to serve as a resource for research on the immune response to SARS-CoV-2. The prospective study material was composed of cDNA or gDNA derived from T cells, B-cell-depleted T cells, or PBMCs. Where HLA class I and class II types were available, the types were taken from metadata supplied by the sample provider, not from assay-based typing. The dataset comprised deeply sampled blood TCRbeta repertoires from subjects exposed to, actively infected with, or recovered from COVID-19.

The full study reports these points: The quantity of clinical and demographic metadata differed by source and by participant and was supplied without curation.

In Seattle, one collaborating source enrolled patients while the infection was active and tracked those patients longitudinally over the course of disease. Whole blood was collected in K2EDTA tubes by collaborating institutions according to the institutions' own protocols. For TCRbeta analysis, collaborator samples were shipped as frozen whole blood, as isolated PBMCs, or as DNA extracted from either sample type. The immunoSEQ Assay, a bias-controlled multiplex PCR, was used to amplify TCRbeta CDR3 regions from genomic DNA. The authors processed their data as follows. The number of nucleated cells in each sample was estimated from the amplification of reference gene primers within the assay. To quantify the absolute abundance of each unique TCRbeta CDR3 rearrangement, sequence reads were collapsed and filtered. For each sample, productive Simpson clonality was calculated as the square root of Simpson's diversity index across productive rearrangements. In its TCRdb copy, this immuneACCESS table keeps in-frame sequences only and misses some clones. Where compared with another copy, unresolved V genes explain less than half of these, and the others have no known cause. The V and J calls and clone size come from that table; D and trimming were worked out from the DNA. The sample table contains a few hundred thousand clones; only one count was recorded for around 90% of them. About 2.5% of the sample is held by the ten biggest clonotypes.

The rearrangement combines TRBV7-9 with TRBJ1-5; 5 matching bases give a weak D call of TRBD1. Sequenced input: peripheral blood. The clonotype was recovered from a person aged 18 to 30 with COVID-19, enrolled during active disease. The DNA sequence follows: TGTGCCAGCAGCTCGAACCTAGGGGCGGAGAATCAGCCCCAGCATTTT. Translated, this is CASSSNLGAENQPQHF.